The source of this TCR beta chain is a study of shared clonotypes between healthy human individuals. Study results and limitations: A small donor pool kept down the genetic and exposure-history diversity that was represented. Naive CD4 clonotypes were shared across a handful of donors at around 5.4%.

A word on this clone: The antigen is not known.

The protocol was immunoSEQ multiplex PCR, while the TCRdb copy is restricted to in-frame clones and leaves out a portion. Of approximately 1,000,000 clones listed, approximately 80% were seen once; the top ten hold 0.7% to 0.95%. V lost 2 bases and J 9 bases, leaving 17 bases between the germline ends. CDR3 size: 15 residues. Germline lookup yields CDR1 KGHSH and CDR2 LQKENI. This clonotype originated in a man younger than 35 in good health. Some clones in this sample may be carry-over from other donors' samples. The sample comprised memory CD4+ T cells from PBMCs. Subset: CD45RA-negative fraction. The genes are TRBV18 and TRBJ1-3; D is uncertain. The CDR3 reads CASSPYKRELFTIYF. CDR3 bases: TGTGCCAGCTCACCATACAAACGGGAACTTTTCACCATATATTTT.